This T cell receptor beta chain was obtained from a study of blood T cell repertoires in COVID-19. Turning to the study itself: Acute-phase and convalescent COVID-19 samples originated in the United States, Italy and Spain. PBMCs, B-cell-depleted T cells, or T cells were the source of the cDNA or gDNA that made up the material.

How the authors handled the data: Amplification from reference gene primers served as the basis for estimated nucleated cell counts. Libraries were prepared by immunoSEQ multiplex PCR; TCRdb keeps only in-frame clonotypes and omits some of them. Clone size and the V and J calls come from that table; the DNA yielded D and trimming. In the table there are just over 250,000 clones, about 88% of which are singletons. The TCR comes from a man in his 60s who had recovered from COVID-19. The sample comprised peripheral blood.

Written as DNA, the CDR3 is TGTGCCACCAGTGATCTACAGGGGCCCCAGCATTTT. Protein sequence: CATSDLQGPQHF. V is TRBV24-1 and J is TRBJ1-5, with D possibly matching TRBD1 (6 bases). The CDR3 contains 12 residues. The germline gives CDR1 KGHDR, CDR2 SFDVKD. V lost 3 bases and J 9 bases, leaving 8 bases between the germline ends.